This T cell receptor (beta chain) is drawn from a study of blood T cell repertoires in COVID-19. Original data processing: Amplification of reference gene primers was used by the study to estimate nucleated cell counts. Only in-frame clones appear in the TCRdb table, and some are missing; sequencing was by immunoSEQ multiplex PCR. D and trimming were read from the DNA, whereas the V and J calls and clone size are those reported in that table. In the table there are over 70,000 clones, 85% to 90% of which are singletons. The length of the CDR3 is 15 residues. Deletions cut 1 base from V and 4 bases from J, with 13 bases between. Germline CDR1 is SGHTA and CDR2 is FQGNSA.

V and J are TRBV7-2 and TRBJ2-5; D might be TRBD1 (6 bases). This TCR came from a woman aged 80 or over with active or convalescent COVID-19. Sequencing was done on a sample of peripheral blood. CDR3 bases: TGTGCCAGCAGCTTAGACCATAGGGACATAGAGACCCAGTACTTC. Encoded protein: CASSLDHRDIETQYF. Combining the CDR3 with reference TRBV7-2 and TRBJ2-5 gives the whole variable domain GAGVSQSPSNKVTEKGKDVELRCDPISGHTALYWYRQSLGQGLEFLIYFQGNSAPDKSGLPSDRFSAERTGGSVSTLTIQRTQQEDSAVYLCASSLDHRDIETQYFGPGTRLLVL.